A single T cell receptor (beta chain) is shown here with its context. This entry belongs to a study of T-cell memory formation after mild COVID-19. The wider study: Largely donor-specific TCR clusters were found.

The CDR3 sequence is 13 residues long. With 8 bases removed from V and 9 bases from J, the gap between germline ends came to 17 bases. Germline V lookup: CDR1 SGHVS, CDR2 FNYEAQ. After 5'RACE with constant-segment primers, TCR alpha and TCR beta cDNA libraries carrying sample barcodes and UMIs were obtained. TCRdb called the 5' RACE reads again in MiXCR, with one record for every CDR3 protein. The table lists fewer than 450,000 distinct CDR3 sequences, 20% to 25% of them singletons, with about 10% in the top ten. The sequence came from an adult woman who had mild COVID-19 (a few samples of this study predate the infection). Cell type and time point are not known. The rearrangement links TRBV7-6 to TRBJ2-1, with D unclear. The sequencing input was PBMCs or a T cell subset sorted from them (not recorded which). The DNA of the CDR3 is TGTGCCAGCGGTACAGCCCGACAAGGTGAGCAGTTCTTC. Translation gives CASGTARQGEQFF.